This TCR beta chain stems from a study of technical replicates of blood from four donors. Data came from immunoSEQ multiplex PCR; TCRdb stores just in-frame clones and leaves some out. The table includes approximately 52,000 clones, around 90% detected once. The CDR3 sequence is 15 residues long. In germline, CDR1 is MNHNS, CDR2 SASEGT. V was cut by 2 bases and J by 0 bases, with 10 bases left in between. The sequence was obtained from a human donor in good health. Some clones in this sample may be carry-over from other donors' samples. J is TRBJ1-1 and V is TRBV6-1; tentative D call: TRBD1 (5 bases). Specimen: PBMCs. CDR3: CASSESSGMNTEAFF. The CDR3 DNA reads TGTGCCAGCAGTGAATCTTCAGGGATGAACACTGAAGCTTTCTTT.